These T cell receptor beta chains were read from a single sample in a study of early T cells in non-severe SARS-CoV-2 infection. TCRdb re-analysed the 5' RACE reads in MiXCR, keeping a single row per CDR3 protein. The sample carries 36,000 or so distinct CDR3 sequences, 4.1% recorded once. Sequenced material: whole blood. These TCRs come from an adult who was a healthcare worker with PCR-confirmed SARS-CoV-2 infection or an uninfected control (not recorded which). CDR3s include the opening cysteine and the closing phenylalanine or tryptophan. The order of the fields is CDR3 DNA, CDR3 protein, J gene, D gene, clone size, V gene. The D gene is left open where the match is weak. Clone size is shown for a subset of rows, as once, few, many or a class of expanded clone.

CDR3 DNA: TGCAGCGTCCGGACTAGCGGGAGGTCTGAGCAGTTCTTC
CDR3 protein: CSVRTSGRSEQFF
J gene: TRBJ2-1
D gene: TRBD2
clone size: many
V gene: TRBV29-1

CDR3 DNA: TGTGCCAGCAGCTTAGCGGGGGGGACGACCTACGAGCAGTACTTC
CDR3 protein: CASSLAGGTTYEQYF
J gene: TRBJ2-7
D gene: TRBD2
clone size: few
V gene: TRBV11-2

CDR3 DNA: TGTGCCAGCAGTTACTCGGGGGGAGAGTTGAACAATGAGCAGTTCTTC
CDR3 protein: CASSYSGGELNNEQFF
J gene: TRBJ2-1
D gene: NA
clone size: many
V gene: TRBV6-5

CDR3 DNA: TGTGCCAGCAGCCCTACAGGGGGCCGGGGAAACACCATATATTTT
CDR3 protein: CASSPTGGRGNTIYF
J gene: TRBJ1-3
D gene: TRBD1
clone size: many
V gene: TRBV9

CDR3 DNA: TGTGCCAGCAGCCCCCGGGCACGCGGGGAGCTGTTTTTT
CDR3 protein: CASSPRARGELFF
J gene: TRBJ2-2
D gene: NA
clone size: many
V gene: TRBV5-4

CDR3 DNA: TGCAGTGCAATGGATCCGGGACGGAACTATGGCTACACCTTC
CDR3 protein: CSAMDPGRNYGYTF
J gene: TRBJ1-2
D gene: NA
clone size: many
V gene: TRBV20-1

CDR3 DNA: TGTGCCAGCACCCAGGGGGCCGGGGAGCTGTTTTTT
CDR3 protein: CASTQGAGELFF
J gene: TRBJ2-2
D gene: TRBD1
clone size: many
V gene: TRBV11-2

CDR3 DNA: TGTGCCAGCTCACCAGTGAGGCTCGATGAGCAGTTCTTC
CDR3 protein: CASSPVRLDEQFF
J gene: TRBJ2-1
D gene: NA
clone size: many
V gene: TRBV18

CDR3 DNA: TGTGCCACCATCTCGTCCCCGTCGGTAGGCTCTGGGGCCAACGTCCTGACTTTC
CDR3 protein: CATISSPSVGSGANVLTF
J gene: TRBJ2-6
D gene: NA
clone size: many
V gene: TRBV19

CDR3 DNA: TGCAGCGTTGTTGCCAGGGACGAGCAGTACTTC
CDR3 protein: CSVVARDEQYF
J gene: TRBJ2-7
D gene: NA
clone size: NA
V gene: TRBV29-1

CDR3 DNA: TGCAGTGCGCCCTCCCTAGAGCGGGCTAATGAAAAACTGTTTTTT
CDR3 protein: CSAPSLERANEKLFF
J gene: TRBJ1-4
D gene: NA
clone size: NA
V gene: TRBV20-1

CDR3 DNA: TGTGCCACCAGTGATTTTGGGGGAGCAGATACGCAGTATTTT
CDR3 protein: CATSDFGGADTQYF
J gene: TRBJ2-3
D gene: NA
clone size: many
V gene: TRBV24-1

CDR3 DNA: TGTGCCAGCAGCTTAGAAGGGGCCGGGGCCAACGTCCTGACTTTC
CDR3 protein: CASSLEGAGANVLTF
J gene: TRBJ2-6
D gene: NA
clone size: few
V gene: TRBV7-9

CDR3 DNA: TGTGCCAGCAGCCCACCTAACCGCAATCAGCCCCAGCATTTT
CDR3 protein: CASSPPNRNQPQHF
J gene: TRBJ1-5
D gene: NA
clone size: many
V gene: TRBV28

CDR3 DNA: TGCGCCAGCAGCTTGGAGGGACAGGGAGGACAGCCCCAGCATTTT
CDR3 protein: CASSLEGQGGQPQHF
J gene: TRBJ1-5
D gene: TRBD1
clone size: many
V gene: TRBV5-1

CDR3 DNA: TGCAGCACTTCGAAGAGGCTGAATAACTATGGCTACACCTTC
CDR3 protein: CSTSKRLNNYGYTF
J gene: TRBJ1-2
D gene: NA
clone size: many
V gene: TRBV29-1

CDR3 DNA: TGCAGCGCGAATCAGCGGGGGGGTTTTAGTAGGACGTTCGAGCAGTACTTC
CDR3 protein: CSANQRGGFSRTFEQYF
J gene: TRBJ2-7
D gene: TRBD2
clone size: many
V gene: TRBV20-1

CDR3 DNA: TGTGCCACCAGTGATTCCTTGATCAATGAGCAGTTCTTC
CDR3 protein: CATSDSLINEQFF
J gene: TRBJ2-1
D gene: NA
clone size: NA
V gene: TRBV24-1

CDR3 DNA: TGTGCCAGTAGTCTTGACAGGGGGTCCTGGCTAGCCAAAAACATTCAGTACTTC
CDR3 protein: CASSLDRGSWLAKNIQYF
J gene: TRBJ2-4
D gene: TRBD1
clone size: few
V gene: TRBV19